The rows below give T cell receptor beta chains drawn from one sample of a study of cytomegalovirus exposure and HLA in healthy donors. TCRdb's table, derived via immunoSEQ multiplex PCR, lists solely in-frame clones and lacks some. The sample includes 200,000 or so clones, about 83% seen only once; the top ten take around 6.1%. The source material was PBMCs. The receptors here all came from a woman aged 30 to 39 in good health and CMV-seropositive. CDR3s include the opening cysteine and the closing phenylalanine or tryptophan. Fields, in order: J gene, V gene, D gene, clone size, CDR3 DNA, CDR3 protein. A D gene is named only where the DNA matches it firmly. Not all rows give a size; the values are once, few, many and, for expanded clones, a class.

J: TRBJ2-3; V: TRBV9; D: TRBD1; size: NA; DNA: TGTGCCAGCAGCGTAGAGACAGGGCCAGATACGCAGTATTTT; CDR3: CASSVETGPDTQYF
J: TRBJ2-5; V: TRBV6-6; D: NA; size: NA; DNA: TGTGCCAGCAGTTACAGGGGGTCAGTTTTCCAAGAGACCCAGTACTTC; CDR3: CASSYRGSVFQETQYF
J: TRBJ2-1; V: TRBV18; D: TRBD2; size: NA; DNA: TGTGCCAGCTCACAGGGACTAGGGTTCAATGAGCAGTTCTTC; CDR3: CASSQGLGFNEQFF
J: TRBJ1-1; V: TRBV4-2; D: NA; size: NA; DNA: TGTGCCAGCAGCCAAGATTTGAGGGAGAACACTGAAGCTTTCTTT; CDR3: CASSQDLRENTEAFF
J: TRBJ1-1; V: TRBV10-2; D: NA; size: NA; DNA: TGCGCCAGCAGCCTCGGGGTCACTGAAGCTTTCTTT; CDR3: CASSLGVTEAFF
J: TRBJ1-1; V: TRBV28; D: TRBD1; size: NA; DNA: TGTGCCAGCAGGCCGACAGGGGTAGGTACTGAAGCTTTCTTT; CDR3: CASRPTGVGTEAFF
J: TRBJ2-3; V: TRBV11-2; D: TRBD2; size: NA; DNA: TGTGCCAGCAGCTTAGTAGGGCTAGCGGGGGGATCAGATACGCAGTATTTT; CDR3: CASSLVGLAGGSDTQYF
J: TRBJ2-2; V: TRBV2; D: NA; size: NA; DNA: TGTGCCAGCCGGAGGGGGAACACCGGGGAGCTGTTTTTT; CDR3: CASRRGNTGELFF
J: TRBJ2-7; V: TRBV7-9; D: NA; size: few; DNA: TGTTCCAGCGAGGACTCCTACGAGCAGTACTTC; CDR3: CSSEDSYEQYF
J: TRBJ2-3; V: TRBV4-1; D: NA; size: NA; DNA: TGCGCCAGCAGCCCGTATCGCGGGGATTCAGATACGCAGTATTTT; CDR3: CASSPYRGDSDTQYF